This T cell receptor beta chain is drawn from a study of TIL therapy for anti-PD-1-resistant metastatic lung cancer. Study-wide context: Progressing patients received lymphodepletion, expanded TIL infusion and IL-2. Tumors carried a median about 1.5 non-synonymous mutations per megabase.

To note about this clone: Its target is unknown.

Findings and limits, study-wide: The cohort had more treatment-naive, never-smoker and oncogene-addicted patients than typical.

The libraries were made with immunoSEQ v3. Survey-level samples got 2 million to 2.5 million read pairs; deep-level samples got about 4.5-6.5 million. The protocol was immunoSEQ multiplex PCR, while the TCRdb copy is restricted to in-frame clones and leaves out a portion. The sample yields around 50,000 clones, roughly 70% seen once. As for time point: pre-treatment sample, taken before nivolumab and TIL therapy. The receptor comes from a person between 30 and 80 years old with non-small cell lung cancer. The specimen was blood, collected at baseline.

In DNA form, the CDR3 reads TGTGCCAGCGGTTTGGATAGCGCCGGGGAGCAGTTCTTC. It is translated as CASGLDSAGEQFF. The chain joins TRBV7-2 to TRBJ2-1; weak D call: TRBD2 (5 bases). CDR1 SGHTA and CDR2 FQGNSA come from the germline V gene. This CDR3 has 13 residues. The V end was cut by 8 bases, the J end by 10 bases, with 18 bases between. Full variable domain (missing parts from reference TRBV7-2 and TRBJ2-1): GAGVSQSPSNKVTEKGKDVELRCDPISGHTALYWYRQSLGQGLEFLIYFQGNSAPDKSGLPSDRFSAERTGGSVSTLTIQRTQQEDSAVYLCASGLDSAGEQFFGPGTRLTVL.